This T cell receptor beta chain was found in a study of blood T cell repertoires in COVID-19. Whole-study context: T cells, B-cell-depleted T cells, or PBMCs supplied cDNA or gDNA.

In the original workflow: Using reference gene primer amplification, nucleated cell counts were estimated. Libraries were prepared by immunoSEQ multiplex PCR; TCRdb keeps only in-frame clonotypes and omits some of them. That table is the source of V, J and clone size, and D and trimming were worked out from the DNA. The sample carries 40,000 to 55,000 clones, about nine tenths recorded once. Germline loops: CDR1 SGHTA, CDR2 FQGNSA. Trimming left V 5 bases short and J 4 bases short, with 21 bases between. The CDR3 contains 17 residues. Sequencing input: peripheral blood. The sequence derives from a middle-aged man with active COVID-19. V is TRBV7-2 and J is TRBJ2-1; D may match TRBD1 or TRBD2 (6 bases each). The DNA of the CDR3 is TGTGCCAGCAGCGTAGGGGGAGGCCTACCCAAATACAATGAGCAGTTCTTC. Protein product: CASSVGGGLPKYNEQFF.